Presented here are 30 T cell receptor beta chains from one specimen sequenced in a study of shared T cell receptors in the human thymus. Clones were sequenced by immunoSEQ multiplex PCR, and TCRdb holds only the in-frame ones, with some missing. This sample has hundreds of thousands of clones, with over 90% found just once. Source material: thymocytes. These receptors originate from a human donor.

The CDR3 loop reads CASSTDSGRTPSYEQYF. The CDR3 nucleotides are TGTGCCAGCAGTACTGATAGCGGGAGGACTCCCTCCTACGAGCAGTACTTC. J is TRBJ2-7 and V is TRBV27; 10 bases agree with TRBD2. Trimming at V came to 5 bases and at J to 0 bases, leaving 10 bases not matched to a gene. The CDR3 is 17 amino acids. From germline, CDR1 is MNHEY and CDR2 SMNVEV (reference sequence).

The chain's CDR3 is CASSLVGSGNTIYF. Written as DNA, the CDR3 is TGCGCCAGCAGCTTGGTTGGCTCTGGAAACACCATATATTTT. The rearrangement uses TRBV5-1 and TRBJ1-3; D not resolved. This CDR3 spans 14 amino acids. V gave up 0 bases and J gave up 0 bases, with 4 bases separating them. Germline CDR1 reads SGHRS; CDR2 reads YFSETQ.

This clone appeared once. The chain carries TRBV28 and TRBJ2-1; 10 nucleotides match TRBD2. The V segment lost 7 bases and the J segment 0 bases; nucleotides outside the gene matches: 6. CDR3 size: 16 residues. Germline V gives CDR1 MDHEN, CDR2 SYDVKM. The CDR3 DNA follows: TGTGCCAGCAACGGGACTAGCGCGAGCTCCTACAATGAGCAGTTCTTC. Its protein is CASNGTSASSYNEQFF. Variable domain in full (rest from reference TRBV28 and TRBJ2-1): DVKVTQSSRYLVKRTGEKVFLECVQDMDHENMFWYRQDPGLGLRLIYFSYDVKMKEKGDIPEGYSVSREKKERFSLILESASTNQTSMYLCASNGTSASSYNEQFFGPGTRLTVL.

J is TRBJ2-2 and V is TRBV5-1; D unresolved. Trimming pared 5 bases from V and 5 bases from J, leaving 10 bases between. CDR3 length: 13 residues. Germline V lookup: CDR1 SGHRS, CDR2 YFSETQ. The CDR3 bases are TGCGCCAGCAGTTTCCTTGTTACCGGGGAGCTGTTTTTT. Protein sequence: CASSFLVTGELFF.

This clone was detected once. V gene TRBV7-8 combines with J gene TRBJ2-1, with 7 bases matching TRBD2. The CDR3 covers 12 residues. The V segment lost 7 bases and the J segment 7 bases; nucleotides outside the gene matches: 4. Germline V gene sequence: CDR1 SGHVS, CDR2 FQNEAQ. CDR3 coding DNA: TGTGCCAGCAACCGACTAGCAAATGAGCAGTTCTTC. It yields the protein CASNRLANEQFF.

This chain uses TRBV2 with TRBJ1-1; D is perhaps TRBD1 (5 bases). The germline V and J ends were trimmed by 7 bases and 7 bases, with 19 bases remaining between them. CDR1 is SNHLY, CDR2 FYNNEI, per germline. The CDR3 length is 14 residues. For the CDR3, the DNA is TGTGCCAGCATCGGGACTGTTTTCTCAAGTGAAGCTTTCTTT. Amino acid sequence: CASIGTVFSSEAFF.

This chain joins TRBV5-8 and TRBJ1-2, with 8 bases matching TRBD1. V lost 5 bases to trimming and J lost 4 bases; unmatched junction nucleotides: 16. This CDR3 is built from 17 residues. Germline-derived CDR1 and CDR2 are SGHTS and YDEGEE. The CDR3 protein is CASSSRTGRVLVYGYTF. In nucleotides, the CDR3 is TGTGCCAGCAGTTCACGGACAGGGAGAGTTTTGGTCTATGGCTACACCTTC.

The V call is TRBV4-3, the J call TRBJ2-3; the match to TRBD2 covers 9 bases. Germline CDR1 LGHNA, CDR2 YSLEER. The V gene end was trimmed by 1 base and the J gene end by 2 bases; junction bases not matched to a gene: 10. The CDR3 is made up of 18 amino acids. Written as DNA, the CDR3 is TGCGCCAGCAGCCAAGGCGGTCGCCTAGCGGGATACACAGATACGCAGTATTTT. This codes for CASSQGGRLAGYTDTQYF.

CDR3 protein: CASSQEGWQGGRSNQPQHF. The CDR3 nucleotides are TGTGCCAGCAGCCAAGAAGGTTGGCAGGGGGGAAGGAGCAATCAGCCCCAGCATTTT. This rearrangement joins TRBV4-2 to TRBJ1-5; 7 bases map to TRBD1. J lost 1 base, V lost 0 bases, and 12 bases had no gene match. The CDR3 covers 19 residues. Germline CDR1 is LGHNA and CDR2 is YNFKEQ.

The genes are TRBV7-2 and TRBJ2-7; the match to TRBD2 covers 12 bases. J was trimmed by 1 base and V by 5 bases; bases with no gene match: 3. This CDR3 has 15 residues. The V gene's germline CDR1 is SGHTA and CDR2 FQGNSA. The CDR3 coding sequence is TGTGCCAGCAGCCTTACTAGCGGGAGGTCCTACGAGCAGTACTTC. It encodes CASSLTSGRSYEQYF.

V and J are TRBV11-2 and TRBJ2-3; TRBD2 matches 11 bases. Per the germline V gene, CDR1 is SGHAT and CDR2 is FQNNGV. V shed 4 bases and J 0 bases; nucleotides not matched to a gene: 6. The length of the CDR3 is 17 residues. CDR3 sequence reads: CASSSRTSGHSTDTQYF. In DNA form, the CDR3 reads TGTGCCAGCAGCTCCAGGACTAGCGGGCATAGCACAGATACGCAGTATTTT.

J is TRBJ1-1 and V is TRBV27; no clear D. V lost 2 bases, J lost 2 bases, and 18 bases lay in between. The CDR3 sequence is 17 residues long. The germline V gene has CDR1 MNHEY and CDR2 SMNVEV (reference sequence). The chain's CDR3 is CASSLIRGGRPNTEAFF. For the CDR3, the DNA is TGTGCCAGCAGTTTAATTCGGGGTGGGAGGCCCAACACTGAAGCTTTCTTT.

This rearrangement joins TRBV7-9 to TRBJ2-5; D uncertain. The length of the CDR3 is 13 residues. Per germline, CDR1 SEHNR and CDR2 FQNEAQ (reference sequence). The germline V and J ends were trimmed by 2 bases and 5 bases, with 9 bases remaining between them. CDR3: CASSLSGWETQYF. The CDR3 bases are TGTGCCAGCAGCTTATCGGGTTGGGAGACCCAGTACTTC.

CDR3 bases: TGCGCCAGCAGCTTGGAGGACAGACCTAAAAACATTCAGTACTTC. It codes for CASSLEDRPKNIQYF. The chain combines TRBV5-1 with TRBJ2-4; TRBD1 is a possible D gene (6 bases). Germline loops: CDR1 SGHRS, CDR2 YFSETQ. V lost 0 bases and J 4 bases, leaving 11 bases between the germline ends. This CDR3 is built from 15 residues.

J is TRBJ2-6 and V is TRBV21-1; the DNA was not used to check the table's D call, TRBD2. TRBV21-1 is a known pseudogene. The CDR3 is made up of 18 amino acids. CDR3 residues: CASSITGENGSGANVLTF. As DNA, the CDR3 is TGTGCCAGCAGTATTACGGGGGAAAACGGCTCTGGGGCCAACGTCCTGACTTTC.

The sample holds one count of this clone. This sequence joins TRBV6-1 and TRBJ2-7; TRBD2 is a possible D gene (6 bases). Trimming removed 1 base from V and 3 bases from J, with 13 bases in between. CDR1 is MNHNS, CDR2 SASEGT, per germline. The CDR3 extends over 15 amino acids. In nucleotides, the CDR3 is TGTGCCAGCAGTGAAGATGGGGGGAAAAGCTACGAGCAGTACTTC. It encodes CASSEDGGKSYEQYF.

As concerns this clone: A junction boundary mismatches the germline segment, possibly from a read error. Here the CDR3 DNA reads TGTGCCAGCAGTTTATTCCCTCTAAAACCGGGGGACAACGTCCTGACTTTC. It encodes CASSLFPLKPGDNVLTF. The V call is TRBV27, the J call TRBJ2-6, with a weak D call TRBD2 (6 bases). CDR1 MNHEY and CDR2 SMNVEV come from the germline V gene (reference sequence). The CDR3 sequence is 17 residues long.

This clone was picked up a small number of times. The chain combines TRBV19 with TRBJ1-5; no clear D. The CDR3 spans 14 residues. The germline V gene encodes CDR1 LNHDA and CDR2 SQIVND (reference sequence). Trimming cost V 7 bases and J 3 bases, with 13 bases left between them. The chain's CDR3 is CASTPADHNQPQHF. The CDR3 DNA follows: TGTGCCAGTACCCCAGCGGACCACAATCAGCCCCAGCATTTT.

The J gene is TRBJ2-1, the V gene TRBV14; D remains ambiguous. Germline V gene sequence: CDR1 SGHDN, CDR2 FVKESK. This CDR3 has 13 amino acids. V shed 6 bases and J shed 5 bases, with 11 bases lying between them. The DNA of the CDR3 is TGTGCCAGCAGGCATTTGGTCAACAATGAGCAGTTCTTC. Residues: CASRHLVNNEQFF.

The chain recombines TRBV5-5 with TRBJ2-2; no definite D call. Per germline, CDR1 SGHKS and CDR2 YYEKEE (reference sequence). The CDR3 contains 14 residues. V shed 0 bases and J shed 7 bases, with 10 bases lying between them. The CDR3: CASSLVWDIGELFF. DNA for the CDR3: TGTGCCAGCAGCTTGGTGTGGGATATCGGGGAGCTGTTTTTT.

The V and J genes are TRBV30 and TRBJ2-1; no definite D call. The CDR3 runs to 15 residues. Germline assignment: CDR1 GTSNPN and CDR2 SVGIG (reference sequence). V gave up 0 bases and J gave up 4 bases, with 13 bases separating them. This CDR3 is CAWSVHLTHYNEQFF. CDR3 in DNA: TGTGCCTGGAGTGTACACCTAACCCATTACAATGAGCAGTTCTTC.

The CDR3 here is CASSDRDGCNEQFF. The CDR3 DNA reads TGTGCCAGCAGTGACAGGGACGGGTGCAATGAGCAGTTCTTC. The gene calls are TRBV6-1 and TRBJ2-1, with D possibly called TRBD1 or TRBD2 (5 bases each). The CDR3 runs 14 residues. V was pared by 3 bases and J by 6 bases, with 12 bases between. Germline V lookup: CDR1 MNHNS, CDR2 SASEGT.

DNA for the CDR3: TGTGCCAGCAGCCAAGATGGGAGCGGGAGGGCGTACGAGCAGTACTTC. It specifies CASSQDGSGRAYEQYF. The chain has TRBV14 and TRBJ2-7; TRBD2 matches at 10 bases. The CDR3 totals 16 residues. Germline V gives CDR1 SGHDN, CDR2 FVKESK. The V and J ends lost 0 bases and 4 bases, in that order; junction bases with no gene match: 6.

This sequence joins TRBV6-4 and TRBJ1-2, with D perhaps matching TRBD1 (5 bases). The germline gives CDR1 MRHNA, CDR2 SNTAGT. Trimming took off 3 bases at V and 0 bases at J, with 11 bases between the two ends. The length of the CDR3 is 15 residues. The CDR3 DNA reads as TGTGCCAGCAGTGATACGACAGCCGCTAACTATGGCTACACCTTC. This codes for CASSDTTAANYGYTF.

The chain carries TRBV5-8 and TRBJ1-1; D remains ambiguous. Deletions cut 1 base from V and 3 bases from J, with 7 bases between. Looked up from germline, CDR1 is SGHTS and CDR2 is YDEGEE. CDR3 size: 13 residues. The CDR3: CASSLSVHTEAFF. The CDR3 bases are TGTGCCAGCAGCTTGTCCGTTCACACTGAAGCTTTCTTT.

This chain uses TRBV7-6 with TRBJ1-1; TRBD1 matches at 9 bases. Germline V gives CDR1 SGHVS, CDR2 FNYEAQ. V lost 5 bases, J lost 3 bases, and 7 bases stayed unmatched. This CDR3 has 15 amino acids. The CDR3 region is CASSGVGQGDTEAFF. Written as DNA, the CDR3 is TGTGCCAGCAGCGGCGTGGGACAGGGTGACACTGAAGCTTTCTTT.

The chain uses TRBV27 and TRBJ2-1; D gene ambiguous. CDR1 and CDR2 from the germline V gene are MNHEY and SMNVEV (reference sequence). Trimming took off 4 bases at V and 4 bases at J, with 14 bases between the two ends. This CDR3 has 15 residues. The DNA for the CDR3 is TGTGCCAGCAGTTGGTTCGGGCAGCGATACAATGAGCAGTTCTTC. As protein: CASSWFGQRYNEQFF.

This clone appeared once. V and J are TRBV9 and TRBJ2-7; 7 bases map to TRBD2. The germline V gene encodes CDR1 SGDLS and CDR2 YYNGEE. This CDR3 comprises 18 residues. Losses at the gene ends were 3 bases for V and 2 bases for J; bases not matched to a gene: 17. The CDR3: CASSGGESERGETYEQYF. CDR3 bases: TGTGCCAGCAGCGGAGGGGAATCCGAGCGGGGAGAGACCTACGAGCAGTACTTC.

This clone has just one count. V usage is TRBV7-3 and J usage is TRBJ1-1; D is possibly TRBD1 (5 bases). There are 14 residues in the CDR3. The germline V gene encodes CDR1 SGHTA and CDR2 FQGTGA. Trimming stripped 5 bases from V and 5 bases from J, with 15 bases between. Written as DNA, the CDR3 is TGTGCCAGCAGCCCCGTGGGGCGTCGGACTGAAGCTTTCTTT. Translation: CASSPVGRRTEAFF.

The chain employs TRBV10-2 and TRBJ2-1; D gene ambiguous. Germline V lookup: CDR1 WSHSY, CDR2 SAAADI. Trimming took 1 base from V and 8 from J, leaving 6 bases between them. The CDR3 is 12 residues long. CDR3 region: CASSEYSDEQFF. The CDR3, as DNA: TGCGCCAGCAGTGAGTATAGTGATGAGCAGTTCTTC.